This is a list of T cell receptor beta chains from one sample in a study of siplizumab effects on memory and regulatory T cells. Profiled with immunoSEQ multiplex PCR; TCRdb holds only in-frame clones, not every one. The sample has some 100,000 clones, just over 90% seen once; the top ten hold approximately 0.71%. Input material: Tregs sorted from blood. These receptors all come from a human donor in good health. Each CDR3 is given with its conserved first and last residue. Part of the rows lack a size; the others show once, few, many or a class for expanded clones.

.,TRBV19,CASRTSDVGYTF
.,TRBV28,CASTSSYNEQFF
few,TRBV27,CASSPRVGAKQFF
.,TRBV5-1,CASSGGIETQYF
.,TRBV7-8,CASSLGTKPAQYF
.,TRBV9,CASTPPDRAYGYTF
.,TRBV18,CASSPPGADIQYF
.,TRBV6-5,CASRPPRPDSDTQYF
.,TRBV27,CASSPTPQGGVGANYGYTF
.,TRBV5-6,CASSLPGTPRGYEQYF
few,TRBV5-1,CASSSGAGGITGELFF
.,TRBV2,CASSGDRAPDTQYF
.,TRBV28,CASRPTEIFNSPLHF
.,TRBV29-1,CSAQDTNYGYTF
.,TRBV5-1,CASSLFNNEQFF
.,TRBV7-9,CASSLVGAEVLDTQYF
.,TRBV28,CASSQTSGRSSRETQYF
.,TRBV5-1,CASSLEETQYF
.,TRBV5-1,CASSSAGSETQYF
.,TRBV30,CAWSVRFTENSPLHF
.,TRBV4-1,CASSLRNTGTTNTEAFF
.,TRBV28,CASSPTEAFF
.,TRBV18,CASGEGVLSTDTQYF
.,TRBV6-6,CASSRPSGNNEQFF
.,TRBV5-5,CASSLMGAGELFF
.,TRBV2,CASSELGATNTGELFF
.,TRBV11-2,CASSLVGGERRITGELFF
.,TRBV29-1,CSVRPGGGVANYGYTF
once,TRBV2,CASRLYTGELFF
.,TRBV5-5,CASSLGGGQPQHF
.,TRBV6-1,CASSARFLLETQYF
.,TRBV5-1,CASSLALTGGTEAFF
.,TRBV5-4,CASSLVINRWWNEQFF
.,TRBV14,CASSHRLSTNEKLFF
.,TRBV25-1,CASSERKLQGFHTEAFF
.,TRBV6-1,CASSGGFGTEAFF
.,TRBV15,CATSRVRQLNTEAFF
.,TRBV14,CASSQDLIRKASGKNTDTQYF
.,TRBV15,CATSRDRRYTSTDTQYF
.,TRBV28,CASSLPGQGPGYTF
.,TRBV5-1,CASSSGQGTLNTIYF